Sequencing of this T cell receptor beta chain was carried out in a study of T cell responses to AZD1222 COVID-19 vaccine. Regarding the study as a whole: Females outnumbered males among donors, who were mostly white British; clonal diversity was possibly underestimated.

Some clones are missing from TCRdb's copy, which holds only in-frame ones; the method was immunoSEQ multiplex PCR. Of 95,000 or so clones listed, around nine tenths are singletons. As regards this clone: The target antigen is unknown.

The receptor was derived from an adult in good health. This sample comprised peripheral blood, obtained on day 0 of AZD1222 vaccination.

The CDR3 loop is CAWNNPGPRNEQYF. The CDR3 DNA follows: TGTGCCTGGAACAATCCAGGGCCTCGGAACGAGCAGTACTTC. The chain combines TRBV30 with TRBJ2-7; D perhaps matches TRBD1 (5 bases). CDR3 length equals 14 residues. Trimming left V 4 bases short and J 5 bases short, with 18 bases between. Germline loops: CDR1 GTSNPN, CDR2 SVGIG (reference sequence).